This T cell receptor (beta chain) derives from a study of early T cells in non-severe SARS-CoV-2 infection (dated by TCRdb to the early 2020s). Study-wide context: Bulk RNA from unsorted whole blood was used for TCR sequencing, so alpha and beta chains could not be paired.

Many counts were recorded for this clonotype. This clone's antigen is unknown. Base-call qualities are not available, and no considerably larger clone is one nucleotide away. Results and caveats for the whole study, not just this receptor: VDJdb matching was skewed toward anti-spike CD8 responses and likely underestimated virus-specific expansions, missing private and CD4 specificities.

A case-control design nested within a healthcare worker cohort in London, UK, was used, with weekly nasopharyngeal swab PCR tests and blood sampling performed. Between 23 and 31 March 2020, the week of the UK lockdown, healthcare workers were enrolled and then followed up weekly for as long as 16 weeks. Libraries were built with 5' RACE. TCRdb names NextSeq 500 as the instrument used. In the TCR library protocol, unique molecular identifiers were attached to individual cDNA molecules to correct for PCR bias and sequencing error. Both TCR alpha and beta chains were sequenced, and tight co-correlation was observed between alpha and beta sequence abundances in each sample. The authors' pipeline ran thus. Decombinator V4 was used to perform V gene, J gene and CDR3 annotation of TCR sequences. TCRs were defined as expanded if a significant change between any two time points was detected under a Poisson model with p below 0.0001. TCR abundances were normalised to the total number of TCRs sequenced in each sample and reported as counts per million. VDJdb, accessed on 1 November 2021, was searched for TCRs annotated for CMV, EBV and SARS-CoV-2, and TCRs annotated for more than one antigen were excluded. Through fastp at Q25 and MiXCR, TCRdb rebuilt clones from the public reads, retaining in-frame beta chains. Merged by CDR3 protein, the rows form single entries marked with the most common genes and DNA. Here the V and J calls rest on TCRdb's processing, not on the authors' analysis. This sample comprises about 25,000 distinct CDR3 sequences, roughly 4.5% of them detected only once. Of the sample, 10% is held by the ten largest clones.

The TCR sequence derives from an adult who was a healthcare worker with PCR-confirmed SARS-CoV-2 infection or an uninfected control (not recorded which). Sequencing input: whole blood.

Here is the DNA: TGTGCCAGCAGTTACTCCGGACATTTCGATGAGCAGTTCTTC. Its product reads: CASSYSGHFDEQFF. Rearrangement joined TRBV6-5 to TRBJ2-1; the best D guess is TRBD1, with 5 bases matching. Taken from cysteine to phenylalanine, the CDR3 has 14 residues. Just CDR3 DNA is preserved here, 42 bases in frame from base 1. Per the germline V gene, MNHEY is the CDR1 and SVGAGI is the CDR2. V gives up 0 bases and J gives up 8 bases, and the segment between their germline ends measures 11 bases.